This record concerns one TCR beta chain sequence. The target antigen is unknown. This sample is drawn from a study of tumor and adjacent non-tumor tissue in lung cancer. Study summary: The patients, around 10 men and 5 women, were about 31 to 80 with stage I to III disease. Study outcomes and limitations: Tumor tissue had significantly higher TCR diversity than normal lung. In normal lung, the top 100 clones were significantly more dominant than in tumor.

Germline V CDR1 and CDR2: SGHAT, FQNNGV. There are 15 residues in the CDR3. V was clipped by 5 bases and J by 8 bases; unmatched bases: 13. TCRbeta libraries were built with three rounds of nested PCR, modified from ARM-PCR. TCRdb re-called the multiplex PCR reads with MiXCR, one entry per CDR3 protein. Of about 200,000 distinct CDR3 sequences in the sample, 71% are singletons; the top ten hold less than 25%. No cell sorting was done before RNA was extracted from the tissue. Chemotherapy-naive patients with new lung cancer underwent thoracic surgery in China, August–November 2014. Sequencing used lung tumor tissue. V is TRBV11-2 and J is TRBJ1-2, with TRBD1 matching 8 bases. The clonotype comes from a man in his 60s with non-small cell lung cancer. The CDR3 region is CASSRPGQEIYGYTF. Here the CDR3 DNA reads TGTGCCAGCAGCCGACCGGGACAGGAGATCTACGGCTACACCTTC.